These 16 T cell receptor beta chains were all obtained from the same sample, sequenced in a study of T cells in localized non-small cell lung cancer. Data came from immunoSEQ multiplex PCR; TCRdb stores just in-frame clones and leaves some out. This sample carries approximately 76,000 clones, approximately 80% of them seen once, and the ten largest clones take about a tenth. The sample was peripheral blood, taken before any cancer treatment. Receptors were obtained from a female donor aged 60 or older with stage I lung adenocarcinoma.

V and J are TRBV7-2 and TRBJ1-2; the D is unclear. V gave up 2 bases and J gave up 0 bases, with 10 bases separating them. Germline CDR1 and CDR2: SGHTA and FQGNSA. This CDR3 is built from 15 residues. CDR3 in amino acids: CASSLKPGANYGYTF. The CDR3 nucleotides are TGTGCCAGCAGCTTAAAGCCAGGCGCTAACTATGGCTACACCTTC.

The chain employs TRBV5-1 and TRBJ1-2; TRBD1 matches at 7 bases. With 8 bases clipped from V and 7 bases from J, the junction kept 11 bases outside the gene matches. The CDR3 has 13 amino acids. CDR1 is SGHRS, CDR2 YFSETQ, per germline. CDR3 in DNA: TGCGCCAGTGGAAAAGACAGGGTTTTTGGCTACACCTTC. This codes for CASGKDRVFGYTF. The full variable domain, rest sourced from reference TRBV5-1 and TRBJ1-2, is KAGVTQTPRYLIKTRGQQVTLSCSPISGHRSVSWYQQTPGQGLQFLFEYFSETQRNKGNFPGRFSGRQFSNSRSEMNVSTLELGDSALYLCASGKDRVFGYTFGSGTRLTVV.

V and J are TRBV5-1 and TRBJ2-5, with no clear D. Looked up from germline, CDR1 is SGHRS and CDR2 is YFSETQ. The CDR3 sequence is 14 residues long. The V end was cut by 4 bases, the J end by 1 base, with 11 bases between. The CDR3 protein is CASSDSGIQETQYF. CDR3 bases: TGCGCCAGCAGCGATTCGGGCATCCAAGAGACCCAGTACTTC.

The genes are TRBV4-1 and TRBJ1-2, with D tentatively TRBD1 (5 bases). The CDR3 is made up of 15 amino acids. Germline loops: CDR1 MGHRA, CDR2 YSYEKL. V was clipped by 1 base and J by 1 base, with 10 bases between them. The CDR3 nucleotides are TGCGCCAGCAGCCAAGCGGGACGGATTAACTATGGCTACACCTTC. Encoded protein: CASSQAGRINYGYTF.

The rearrangement uses TRBV5-1 and TRBJ2-4; 10 bases are shared with TRBD1. Germline V gene lookup returns CDR1 SGHRS and CDR2 YFSETQ. J lost 5 bases, V lost 2 bases, and 7 bases had no gene match. The CDR3 is 16 residues long. The CDR3 region is CASSLGTGVVENIQYF. The CDR3 region has the DNA TGCGCCAGCAGCTTAGGGACAGGGGTAGTGGAAAACATTCAGTACTTC.

The J gene is TRBJ2-1, the V gene TRBV9; 12 bases agree with TRBD2. After removal of 3 bases from V and 6 bases from J, the junction contained 4 bases not matched to a gene. Germline V lookup: CDR1 SGDLS, CDR2 YYNGEE. The CDR3 covers 15 residues. This CDR3 reads CASSGTSGKVNEQFF. CDR3 in DNA: TGTGCCAGCAGCGGGACTAGCGGGAAGGTCAATGAGCAGTTCTTC.

This chain links TRBV25-1 with TRBJ2-5; 9 bases match TRBD1. The V gene end was trimmed by 4 bases and the J gene end by 7 bases; junction bases not matched to a gene: 7. There are 14 residues in the CDR3. Germline V gives CDR1 MGHDK, CDR2 SYGVNS. In nucleotides, the CDR3 is TGTGCCAGCAGTGGGGGGGGACAGGGAGGGACCCAGTACTTC. It specifies CASSGGGQGGTQYF.

The genes are TRBV6-5 and TRBJ2-3; D is perhaps TRBD1 (6 bases). The CDR3 contains 12 residues. CDR1 is MNHEY, CDR2 SVGAGI, per germline. V dropped 6 bases and J dropped 11 bases, with 15 bases sitting between them. CDR3: CASRTTGWLQYF. CDR3 coding DNA: TGTGCCAGCAGAACTACAGGGTGGTTGCAGTATTTT.

In nucleotides, the CDR3 is TGTGCCAGCAGCCAAGAAGGAGCAGGGCAAGAGACCCAGTACTTC. Translating gives CASSQEGAGQETQYF. The genes are TRBV4-2 and TRBJ2-5; tentatively, D is TRBD1 (5 bases). The V end lost 0 bases, the J end lost 2 bases, and 10 bases lay between the germline ends. The CDR3 contains 15 residues. The germline gives CDR1 LGHNA, CDR2 YNFKEQ.

V is TRBV7-3 and J is TRBJ1-5; no clear D gene. This CDR3 region has 13 residues. From germline, CDR1 is SGHTA and CDR2 FQGTGA. V was pared by 2 bases and J by 9 bases, with 11 bases between. The CDR3 reads CASSLLPGMPQHF. CDR3 DNA sequence: TGTGCCAGCAGCTTACTTCCCGGGATGCCCCAGCATTTT.

The chain combines TRBV6-5 with TRBJ1-4, with 8 bases fitting TRBD1. CDR1 and CDR2 from the germline V gene are MNHEY and SVGAGI. The CDR3 spans 14 residues. The junction had 6 bases not matched to a gene; V was cut back by 5 bases and J by 7 bases. This chain's CDR3 is CASSLRTGFEKLFF. CDR3 sequence (DNA): TGTGCCAGCAGTCTCCGGACAGGGTTTGAAAAACTGTTTTTT.

This clone was detected only a few times. The CDR3 DNA reads as TGTGCCAGTAGTATAGTGGCCGGGACCGGATCACCCCTCCACTTT. The encoded protein is CASSIVAGTGSPLHF. The chain links TRBV19 to TRBJ1-6; D may be TRBD1 (5 bases). The germline V and J ends were trimmed by 1 base and 10 bases, with 14 bases remaining between them. The CDR3 contains 15 residues. Per germline, CDR1 LNHDA and CDR2 SQIVND (reference sequence).

This clone has only one observation. In DNA form, the CDR3 reads TGTGCCAGCTCACCACCTTTGAGAGGGAAGACCCAGTACTTC. It is translated as CASSPPLRGKTQYF. V is TRBV18 and J is TRBJ2-5; D may be TRBD2 (5 bases). This CDR3 contains 14 residues. From germline, CDR1 is KGHSH and CDR2 LQKENI. Trimming removed 0 bases at V and 6 bases at J, with 11 bases between.

The chain uses TRBV5-1 and TRBJ2-3; TRBD2 might be the D (6 bases). The CDR3 is made up of 15 amino acids. Per germline, CDR1 SGHRS and CDR2 YFSETQ. Trimming stripped 3 bases from V and 2 bases from J, with 13 bases between. The CDR3 coding sequence is TGCGCCAGCAGCTCGCGGGGCGGGAACACAGATACGCAGTATTTT. This encodes CASSSRGGNTDTQYF. Together with reference TRBV5-1 and TRBJ2-3, the CDR3 gives the full variable domain: KAGVTQTPRYLIKTRGQQVTLSCSPISGHRSVSWYQQTPGQGLQFLFEYFSETQRNKGNFPGRFSGRQFSNSRSEMNVSTLELGDSALYLCASSSRGGNTDTQYFGPGTRLTVL.

The rearrangement links TRBV4-2 to TRBJ2-4; D unclear. Germline V gene sequence: CDR1 LGHNA, CDR2 YNFKEQ. The CDR3 has 16 amino acids. The ends were cut back, 0 bases at V and 1 base at J, with 10 bases in the middle. CDR3 residues: CASSQDLTGAKNIQYF. In DNA, the CDR3 is TGTGCCAGCAGCCAAGATCTGACGGGTGCCAAAAACATTCAGTACTTC.

The rearrangement links TRBV18 to TRBJ1-5; no definite D call. V was cut by 2 bases and J by 0 bases, with 8 bases left in between. The germline CDR1 and CDR2 sequences are KGHSH and LQKENI. There are 15 residues in the CDR3. The CDR3 protein is CASSPTDSSNQPQHF. The CDR3 DNA reads as TGTGCCAGCTCACCAACAGACTCTAGCAATCAGCCCCAGCATTTT.